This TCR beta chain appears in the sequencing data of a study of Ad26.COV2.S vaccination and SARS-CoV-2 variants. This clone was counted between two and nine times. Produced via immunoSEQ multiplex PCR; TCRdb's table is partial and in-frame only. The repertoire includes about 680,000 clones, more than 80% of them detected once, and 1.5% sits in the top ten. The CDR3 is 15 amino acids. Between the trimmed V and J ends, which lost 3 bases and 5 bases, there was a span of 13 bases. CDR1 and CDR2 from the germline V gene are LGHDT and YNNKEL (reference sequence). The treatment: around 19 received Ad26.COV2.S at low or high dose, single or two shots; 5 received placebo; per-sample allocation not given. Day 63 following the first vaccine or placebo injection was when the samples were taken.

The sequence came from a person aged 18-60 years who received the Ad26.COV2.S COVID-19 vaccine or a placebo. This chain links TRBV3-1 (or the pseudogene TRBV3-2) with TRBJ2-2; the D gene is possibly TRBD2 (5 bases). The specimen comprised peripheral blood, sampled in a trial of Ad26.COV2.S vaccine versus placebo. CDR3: CASSHRGIETGELFF. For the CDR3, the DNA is TGTGCCAGCAGCCATCGAGGGATTGAGACCGGGGAGCTGTTTTTT.